This T cell receptor gamma chain was sequenced during a study of gamma-delta T cells after stem cell transplantation. TCRdb fed the RT-PCR reads into CATT to redo clone calling. This table has 3,000 to 4,500 gamma-chain clones, approximately 4.9% appearing once. Only a few counts were recorded for this clone. A clone one base away is much larger, so this may be a read error. CDR1 and CDR2 (germline): GITISATS, ISYDGTV (reference sequence). The CDR3 sequence is 15 residues long. Specimen: gamma-delta T cells. The chain links TRGV9 to TRGJ1 or TRGJ2. The clonotype was recovered from a human donor. It is not recorded whose cells these are; they may come from a transplant donor. CDR3 sequence: CALWEVQGRYYKKLF. The CDR3 bases are TGCGCCTTGTGGGAGGTGCAGGGCCGCTATTATAAGAAACTCTTT.